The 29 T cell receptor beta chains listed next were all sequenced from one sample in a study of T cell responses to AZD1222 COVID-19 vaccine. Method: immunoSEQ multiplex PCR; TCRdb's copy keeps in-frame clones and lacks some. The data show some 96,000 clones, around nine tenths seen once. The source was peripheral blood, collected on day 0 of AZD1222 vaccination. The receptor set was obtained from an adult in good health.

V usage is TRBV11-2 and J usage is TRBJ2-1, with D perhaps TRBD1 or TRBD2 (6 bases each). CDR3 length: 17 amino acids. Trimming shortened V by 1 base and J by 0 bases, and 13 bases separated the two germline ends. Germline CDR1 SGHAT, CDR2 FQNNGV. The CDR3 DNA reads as TGTGCCAGCAGCTTAGTGGGGGGCGAGAGCTCCTACAATGAGCAGTTCTTC. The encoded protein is CASSLVGGESSYNEQFF.

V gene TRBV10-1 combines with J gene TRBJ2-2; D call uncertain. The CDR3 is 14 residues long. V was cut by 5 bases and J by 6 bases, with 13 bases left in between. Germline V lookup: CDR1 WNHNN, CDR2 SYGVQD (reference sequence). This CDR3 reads CASSSPPRAGELFF. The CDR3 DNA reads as TGCGCCAGCAGTTCGCCCCCCCGGGCCGGGGAGCTGTTTTTT.

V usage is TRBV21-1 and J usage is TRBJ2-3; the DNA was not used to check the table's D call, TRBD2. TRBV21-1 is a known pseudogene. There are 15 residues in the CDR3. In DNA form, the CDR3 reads TGTGCCAGCACCAAGCGGGGGGGGAACACAGATACGCAGTATTTT. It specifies CASTKRGGNTDTQYF.

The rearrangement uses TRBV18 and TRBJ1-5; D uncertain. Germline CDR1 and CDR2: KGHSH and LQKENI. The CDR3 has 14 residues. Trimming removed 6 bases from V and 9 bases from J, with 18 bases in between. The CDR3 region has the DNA TGTGCCAGCTCTCCGGACCGCTCTCAACGGCCCCAGCATTTT. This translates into CASSPDRSQRPQHF.

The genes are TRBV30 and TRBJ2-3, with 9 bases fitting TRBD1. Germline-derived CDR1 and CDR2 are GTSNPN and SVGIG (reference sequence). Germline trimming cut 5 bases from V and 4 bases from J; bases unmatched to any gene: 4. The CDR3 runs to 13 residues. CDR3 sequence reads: CAWLQGASDTQYF. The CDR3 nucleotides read TGTGCCTGGCTACAGGGGGCATCAGATACGCAGTATTTT. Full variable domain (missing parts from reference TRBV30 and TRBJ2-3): SQTIHQWPATLVQPVGSPLSLECTVEGTSNPNLYWYRQAAGRGLQLLFYSVGIGQISSEVPQNLSASRPQDRQFILSSKKLLLSDSGFYLCAWLQGASDTQYFGPGTRLTVL.

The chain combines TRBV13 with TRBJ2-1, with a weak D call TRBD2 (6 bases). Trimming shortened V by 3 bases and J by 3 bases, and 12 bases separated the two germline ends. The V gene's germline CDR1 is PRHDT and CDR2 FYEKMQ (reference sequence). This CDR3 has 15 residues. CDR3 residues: CASSFRAGGYNEQFF. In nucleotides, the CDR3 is TGTGCCAGCAGCTTCCGGGCCGGGGGCTACAATGAGCAGTTCTTC.

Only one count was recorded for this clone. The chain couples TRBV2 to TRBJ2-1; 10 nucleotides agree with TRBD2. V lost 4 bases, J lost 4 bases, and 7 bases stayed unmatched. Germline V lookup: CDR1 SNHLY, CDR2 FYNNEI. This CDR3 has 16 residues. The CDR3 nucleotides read TGTGCCAGCAGTGCCAGCGGGGGGGCTGGTTACAATGAGCAGTTCTTC. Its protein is CASSASGGAGYNEQFF.

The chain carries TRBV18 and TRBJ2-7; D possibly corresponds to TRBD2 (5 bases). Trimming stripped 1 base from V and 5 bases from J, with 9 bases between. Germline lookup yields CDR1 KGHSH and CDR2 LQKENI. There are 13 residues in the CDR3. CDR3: CASSPRRADEQYF. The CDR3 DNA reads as TGTGCCAGCTCACCACGGAGAGCGGACGAGCAGTACTTC.

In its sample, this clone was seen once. The CDR3 nucleotides read TGTGCCAGCGGAAGAACTACACTTAACACAGATACGCAGTATTTT. The encoded protein is CASGRTTLNTDTQYF. The chain uses TRBV9 and TRBJ2-3; D is undetermined. CDR1 and CDR2 from the germline V gene are SGDLS and YYNGEE. V lost 7 bases and J 2 bases, leaving 17 bases between the germline ends. This CDR3 has 15 amino acids. Filled out from reference TRBV9 and TRBJ2-3, the complete variable domain reads DSGVTQTPKHLITATGQRVTLRCSPRSGDLSVYWYQQSLDQGLQFLIQYYNGEERAKGNILERFSAQQFPDLHSELNLSSLELGDSALYFCASGRTTLNTDTQYFGPGTRLTVL.

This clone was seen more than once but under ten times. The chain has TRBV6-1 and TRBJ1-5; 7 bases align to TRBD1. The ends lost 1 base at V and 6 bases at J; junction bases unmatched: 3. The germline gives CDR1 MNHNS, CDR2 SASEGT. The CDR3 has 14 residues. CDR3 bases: TGTGCCAGCAGTGAAGGGGCAGGGGGTCAGCCCCAGCATTTT. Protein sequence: CASSEGAGGQPQHF.

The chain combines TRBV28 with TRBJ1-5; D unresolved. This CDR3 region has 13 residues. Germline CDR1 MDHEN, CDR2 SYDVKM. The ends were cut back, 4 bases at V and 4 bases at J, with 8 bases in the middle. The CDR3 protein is CASSWPGNQPQHF. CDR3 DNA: TGTGCCAGCAGTTGGCCTGGGAATCAGCCCCAGCATTTT.

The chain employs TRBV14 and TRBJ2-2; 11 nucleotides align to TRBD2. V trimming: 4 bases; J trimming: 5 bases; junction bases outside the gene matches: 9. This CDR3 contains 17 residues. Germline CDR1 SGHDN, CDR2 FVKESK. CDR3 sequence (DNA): TGTGCCAGCAGCCTGAGGTGGACTAGCGGGCCGACCGGGGAGCTGTTTTTT. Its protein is CASSLRWTSGPTGELFF.

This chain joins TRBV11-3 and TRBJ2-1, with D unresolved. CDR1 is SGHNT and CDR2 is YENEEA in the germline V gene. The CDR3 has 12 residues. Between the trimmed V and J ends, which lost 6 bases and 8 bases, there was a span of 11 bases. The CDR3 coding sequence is TGTGCCAGCAGGCTCGAATCGGATGAGCAGTTCTTC. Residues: CASRLESDEQFF.

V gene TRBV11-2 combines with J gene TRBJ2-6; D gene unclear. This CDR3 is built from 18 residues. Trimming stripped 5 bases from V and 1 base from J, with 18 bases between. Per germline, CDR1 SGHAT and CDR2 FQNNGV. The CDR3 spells CASSRVGPPVSGANVLTF. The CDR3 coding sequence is TGTGCCAGCAGCCGGGTGGGCCCCCCGGTATCTGGGGCCAACGTCCTGACTTTC. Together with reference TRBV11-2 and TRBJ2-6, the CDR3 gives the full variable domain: EAGVAQSPRYKIIEKRQSVAFWCNPISGHATLYWYQQILGQGPKLLIQFQNNGVVDDSQLPKDRFSAERLKGVDSTLKIQPAKLEDSAVYLCASSRVGPPVSGANVLTFGAGSRLTVL.

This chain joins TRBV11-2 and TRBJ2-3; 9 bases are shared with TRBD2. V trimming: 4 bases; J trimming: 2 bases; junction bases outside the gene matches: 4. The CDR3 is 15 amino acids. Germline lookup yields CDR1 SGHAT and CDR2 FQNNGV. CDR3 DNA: TGTGCCAGCAGCTCCCAGCGGGGGGCCACAGATACGCAGTATTTT. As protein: CASSSQRGATDTQYF.

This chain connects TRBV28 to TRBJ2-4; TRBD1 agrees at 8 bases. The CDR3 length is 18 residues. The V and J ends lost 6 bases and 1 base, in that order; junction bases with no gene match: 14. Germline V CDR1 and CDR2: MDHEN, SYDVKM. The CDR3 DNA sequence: TGTGCCAGCAGCCCCCGGGTGGGACAGGCCATCGCCAAAAACATTCAGTACTTC. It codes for CASSPRVGQAIAKNIQYF.

In DNA form, the CDR3 reads TGTGCCAGCAGTTTGATGACCCCGTCCTACGAGCAGTACTTC. Protein sequence: CASSLMTPSYEQYF. The chain links TRBV6-5 to TRBJ2-7; D gene uncertain. Germline CDR1 is MNHEY and CDR2 is SVGAGI. Trimming took off 4 bases at V and 1 base at J, with 11 bases between the two ends. This CDR3 contains 14 residues.

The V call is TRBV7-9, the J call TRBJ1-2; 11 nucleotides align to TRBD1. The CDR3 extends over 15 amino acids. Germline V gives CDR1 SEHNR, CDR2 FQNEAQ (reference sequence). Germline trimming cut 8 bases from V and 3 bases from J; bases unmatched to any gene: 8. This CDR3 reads CASGDRGIVDYGYTF. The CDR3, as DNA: TGTGCCAGCGGGGACAGGGGGATCGTCGACTATGGCTACACCTTC.

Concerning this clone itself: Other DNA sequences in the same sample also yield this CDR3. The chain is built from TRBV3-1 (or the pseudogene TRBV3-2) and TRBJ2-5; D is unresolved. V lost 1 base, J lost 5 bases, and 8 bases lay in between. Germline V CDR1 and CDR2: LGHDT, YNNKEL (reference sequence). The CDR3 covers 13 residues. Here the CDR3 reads CASSQVDGETQYF. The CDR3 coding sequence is TGTGCCAGCAGCCAAGTCGATGGTGAGACCCAGTACTTC.

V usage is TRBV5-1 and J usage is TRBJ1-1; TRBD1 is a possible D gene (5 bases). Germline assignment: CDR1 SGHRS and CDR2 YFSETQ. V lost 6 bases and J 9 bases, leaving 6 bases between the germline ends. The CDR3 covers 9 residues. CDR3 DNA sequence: TGCGCCAGCACAGGGAAAGCTTTCTTT. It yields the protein CASTGKAFF.

As DNA, the CDR3 is TGTGCCAGCAGCTTAGGTCCAGGGTCTGGCTATGGCTACACCTTC. Protein: CASSLGPGSGYGYTF. The chain has TRBV7-2 and TRBJ1-2; D may be TRBD1 (5 bases). Germline lookup yields CDR1 SGHTA and CDR2 FQGNSA. V shed 1 base and J shed 4 bases, with 13 bases lying between them. This CDR3 has 15 amino acids.

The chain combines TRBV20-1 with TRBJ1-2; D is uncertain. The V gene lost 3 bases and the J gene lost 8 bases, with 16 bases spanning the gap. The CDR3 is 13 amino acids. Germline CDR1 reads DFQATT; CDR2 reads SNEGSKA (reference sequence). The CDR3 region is CSASRSPGTGYTF. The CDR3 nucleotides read TGCAGTGCTAGTCGGAGCCCCGGCACCGGCTACACCTTC.

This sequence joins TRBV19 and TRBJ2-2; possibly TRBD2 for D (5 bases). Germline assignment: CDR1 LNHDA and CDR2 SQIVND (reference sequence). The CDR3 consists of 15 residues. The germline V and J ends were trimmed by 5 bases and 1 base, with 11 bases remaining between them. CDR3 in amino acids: CASSEKRGNTGELFF. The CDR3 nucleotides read TGTGCCAGTAGTGAAAAACGGGGGAACACCGGGGAGCTGTTTTTT.

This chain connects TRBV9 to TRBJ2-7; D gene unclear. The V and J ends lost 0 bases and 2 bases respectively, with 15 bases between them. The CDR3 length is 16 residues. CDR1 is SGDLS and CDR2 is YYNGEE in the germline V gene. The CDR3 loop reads CASSVGSDSRTYEQYF. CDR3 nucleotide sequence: TGTGCCAGCAGCGTAGGAAGTGATTCTCGGACCTACGAGCAGTACTTC.

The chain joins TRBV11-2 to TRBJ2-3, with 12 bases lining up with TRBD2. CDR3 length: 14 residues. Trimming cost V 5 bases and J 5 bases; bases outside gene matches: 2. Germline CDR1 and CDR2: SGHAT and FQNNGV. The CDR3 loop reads CASSATSGGDTQYF. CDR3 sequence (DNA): TGTGCCAGCAGCGCGACTAGCGGGGGAGATACGCAGTATTTT.

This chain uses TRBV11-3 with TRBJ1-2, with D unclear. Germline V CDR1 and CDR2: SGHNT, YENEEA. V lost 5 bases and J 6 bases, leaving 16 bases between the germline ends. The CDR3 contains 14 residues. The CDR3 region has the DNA TGTGCCAGCAGCCCCGGACCTTCAAAGGATGGCTACACCTTC. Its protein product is CASSPGPSKDGYTF. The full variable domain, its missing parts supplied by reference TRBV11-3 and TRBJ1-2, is EAGVVQSPRYKIIEKKQPVAFWCNPISGHNTLYWYLQNLGQGPELLIRYENEEAVDDSQLPKDRFSAERLKGVDSTLKIQPAELGDSAVYLCASSPGPSKDGYTFGSGTRLTVV.

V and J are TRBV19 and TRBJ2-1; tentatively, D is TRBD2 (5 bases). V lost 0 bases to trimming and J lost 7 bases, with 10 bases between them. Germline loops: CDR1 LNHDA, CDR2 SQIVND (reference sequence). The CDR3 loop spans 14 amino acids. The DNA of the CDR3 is TGTGCCAGTAGTATAGATCTCGGGGAGAATGAGCAGTTCTTC. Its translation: CASSIDLGENEQFF.

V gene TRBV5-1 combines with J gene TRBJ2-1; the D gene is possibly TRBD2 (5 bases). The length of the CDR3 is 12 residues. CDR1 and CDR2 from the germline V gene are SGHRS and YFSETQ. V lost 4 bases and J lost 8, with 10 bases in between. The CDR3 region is CASSTRLYEQFF. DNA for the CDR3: TGCGCCAGCAGCACTAGGCTCTATGAGCAGTTCTTC.

The CDR3 sequence: CASSLWRANYGYTF. Here the CDR3 DNA reads TGTGCCAGCAGCTTGTGGCGAGCTAACTATGGCTACACCTTC. The rearrangement joins TRBV5-6 to TRBJ1-2; D ambiguous. This CDR3 comprises 14 residues. Germline V lookup: CDR1 SGHDT, CDR2 YYEEEE. With 1 base removed from V and 0 bases from J, the gap between germline ends came to 7 bases.